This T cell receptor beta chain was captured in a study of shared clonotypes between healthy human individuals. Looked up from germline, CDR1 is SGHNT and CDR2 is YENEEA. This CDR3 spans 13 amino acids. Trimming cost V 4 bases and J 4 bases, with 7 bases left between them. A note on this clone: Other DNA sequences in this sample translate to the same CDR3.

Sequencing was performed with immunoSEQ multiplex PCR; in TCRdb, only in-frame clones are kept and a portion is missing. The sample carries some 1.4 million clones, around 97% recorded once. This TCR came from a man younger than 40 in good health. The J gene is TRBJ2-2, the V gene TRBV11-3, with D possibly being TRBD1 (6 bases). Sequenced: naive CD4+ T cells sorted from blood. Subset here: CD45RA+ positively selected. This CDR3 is CASSSRGTGELFF. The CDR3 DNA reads TGTGCCAGCAGCTCCAGGGGCACCGGGGAGCTGTTTTTT.